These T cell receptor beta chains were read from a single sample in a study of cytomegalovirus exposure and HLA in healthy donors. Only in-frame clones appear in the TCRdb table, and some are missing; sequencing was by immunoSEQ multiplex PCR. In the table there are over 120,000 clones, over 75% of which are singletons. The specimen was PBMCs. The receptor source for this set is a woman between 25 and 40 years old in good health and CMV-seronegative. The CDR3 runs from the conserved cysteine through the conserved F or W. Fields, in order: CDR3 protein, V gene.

CASSQREMGELFF	TRBV27
CASSLGLADYEQYF	TRBV5-5
CASSPTLAGGRAYEQYF	TRBV7-2
CASSFGPGPTETQYF	TRBV5-6
CASSPTGGYGYTF	TRBV6-6
CASSQGLAGANTGELFF	TRBV4-1
CASSFSPSQPQHF	TRBV7-2
CASSQNRVKLFF	TRBV14
CASSGQQGAGGYTF	TRBV6-1
CASSDGRGYNSPLHF	TRBV6-4